This T cell receptor (beta chain) was sequenced during a study of blood T cell repertoires in COVID-19. The overall study: There were acute and convalescent COVID-19 samples, and they came from the United States, Italy and Spain. In each case, the material was cDNA or gDNA derived from T cells, B-cell-depleted T cells, or PBMCs.

The germline V gene encodes CDR1 SGHTA and CDR2 FQGNSA. The CDR3 runs 15 residues. V dropped 6 bases and J dropped 0 bases, with 14 bases sitting between them. Authors' data handling: Reference gene primer amplification yielded estimated nucleated cell counts. Method: immunoSEQ multiplex PCR; TCRdb's copy keeps in-frame clones and lacks some. V and J calls and clone size are given by that table; D and trimming were obtained from the DNA. The top ten hold 7.4% of the sample, which has about 94,000 clones, roughly 86% seen once. Sample: peripheral blood. This receptor was identified in a human donor with acute or convalescent COVID-19. The donor label of this sample is uncertain. The gene calls are TRBV7-2 and TRBJ1-1; possibly TRBD1 for D (6 bases). The CDR3, as DNA: TGTGCCAGCAGTCGTGGGGGCAGTATGAACACTGAAGCTTTCTTT. It encodes CASSRGGSMNTEAFF.